The 30 T cell receptor beta chains below all came from one sample that was sequenced in a study of T cell repertoires in cytomegalovirus infection. TCRdb called the reads again in MiXCR, with one record for every CDR3 protein. The sample lists 300,000 to 400,000 distinct CDR3 sequences, more than 8% occurring once. Specimen: PBMCs. The receptors originated from a human donor in good health (CMV status not recorded). Some clones in this sample may be carry-over from other donors' samples.

J is TRBJ2-5 and V is TRBV5-5, with D possibly matching TRBD2 (6 bases). The CDR3 length is 15 residues. Germline CDR1 and CDR2: SGHKS and YYEKEE (reference sequence). V lost 3 bases to trimming and J lost 1 base, with 13 bases between them. The CDR3 DNA reads TGTGCCAGCAGCTCCTCGGCGGGATTCCAAGAGACCCAGTACTTC. Protein product: CASSSSAGFQETQYF.

The chain links TRBV4-3 to TRBJ1-4; 9 bases match TRBD1. The CDR3 is 15 amino acids. Germline values: CDR1 LGHNA, CDR2 YSLEER. Trimming removed 1 base from V and 10 bases from J; junction bases left unmatched: 7. CDR3 in amino acids: CASSQGGTGPRKLFF. Here the CDR3 DNA reads TGCGCCAGCAGCCAAGGCGGGACAGGGCCTCGAAAACTGTTTTTT.

This clonotype has at least ten counts. The V gene is TRBV28, the J gene TRBJ1-3, with 7 nucleotides matching TRBD1. Germline V gene lookup returns CDR1 MDHEN and CDR2 SYDVKM. CDR3 length: 14 amino acids. V lost 6 bases to trimming and J lost 6 bases; unmatched junction nucleotides: 8. The CDR3 sequence is CASSPPTGKNTIYF. The CDR3 nucleotides read TGTGCCAGCAGCCCCCCGACAGGGAAAAACACCATATATTTT.

Ten or more counts support this clonotype. The rearrangement links TRBV12-3 or TRBV12-4 to TRBJ1-2; D uncertain. Trimming stripped 6 bases from V and 5 bases from J, with 22 bases between. This CDR3 spans 16 amino acids. CDR3 nucleotides: TGTGCCAGCAGCCAACCCTCAAGCCCCACTGGTTATGGCTACACCTTC. Residues: CASSQPSSPTGYGYTF.

In this sample, this clonotype turned up many times. V usage is TRBV7-2 and J usage is TRBJ1-6; D possibly corresponds to TRBD1 (6 bases). Per germline, CDR1 SGHTA and CDR2 FQGNSA. Trimming pared 4 bases from V and 12 bases from J, leaving 10 bases between. The CDR3 contains 12 residues. The CDR3 DNA is TGTGCCAGCAGCTCACAGGGAGGACCCCTCCACTTT. Protein product: CASSSQGGPLHF.

This chain uses TRBV7-2 with TRBJ2-7; the match to TRBD2 covers 7 bases. V shed 2 bases, J shed 7 bases, and the junction held 5 bases outside the gene matches. The CDR3 totals 13 residues. Germline values: CDR1 SGHTA, CDR2 FQGNSA. The CDR3 region is CASSLSYGGEQYF. CDR3 DNA: TGTGCCAGCAGCTTAAGCTACGGGGGGGAGCAGTACTTC.

This clonotype was seen many times. The genes are TRBV6-6 and TRBJ1-5; D gene uncertain. The CDR3 sequence is 15 residues long. The germline V gene has CDR1 MNHNY and CDR2 SVGAGI (reference sequence). V lost 8 bases to trimming and J lost 3 bases, with 17 bases between them. CDR3 DNA sequence: TGTGCCAGCCTCCAGGCGATCGGTACCAATCAGCCCCAGCATTTT. The encoded protein is CASLQAIGTNQPQHF.

The chain combines TRBV19 with TRBJ1-1; a weak D match, TRBD1 (6 bases). Between the trimmed V and J ends, which lost 3 bases and 4 bases, there was a span of 12 bases. The CDR3 extends over 14 amino acids. Germline CDR1 LNHDA, CDR2 SQIVND (reference sequence). CDR3: CASSMGRGSTEAFF. Here the CDR3 DNA reads TGTGCCAGTAGTATGGGCAGGGGAAGCACTGAAGCTTTCTTT.

The chain recombines TRBV6-4 with TRBJ2-3; weak D call: TRBD1 (6 bases). From germline, CDR1 is MRHNA and CDR2 SNTAGT. The CDR3 has 16 residues. The V end was cut by 8 bases, the J end by 1 base, with 19 bases between. This chain's CDR3 is CASSTTRDTRTDTQYF. The CDR3 DNA reads as TGTGCCAGCTCTACTACGAGGGACACCCGCACAGATACGCAGTATTTT.

This clonotype was seen at least ten times. The J gene is TRBJ2-3, the V gene TRBV24-1, with D tentatively TRBD1 or TRBD2 (5 bases each). The germline V gene encodes CDR1 KGHDR and CDR2 SFDVKD. Deletions cut 4 bases from V and 5 bases from J, with 12 bases between. The CDR3 runs 14 residues. CDR3 sequence reads: CATSESGGLDTQYF. CDR3 nucleotides: TGTGCCACCAGTGAAAGTGGGGGTTTAGATACGCAGTATTTT.

This clonotype was counted between two and nine times. The J gene is TRBJ2-7, the V gene TRBV4-3; 7 positions agree with TRBD2. This CDR3 has 13 residues. Trimming cost V 3 bases and J 6 bases; bases outside gene matches: 5. From germline, CDR1 is LGHNA and CDR2 YSLEER. The CDR3 sequence is CASSQGLLSEQYF. Here the CDR3 DNA reads TGCGCCAGCAGCCAGGGACTACTCTCCGAGCAGTACTTC.

This clonotype was observed a handful of times. The V and J genes are TRBV6-2 or TRBV6-3 and TRBJ1-1; D unresolved. Trimming pared 4 bases from V and 0 bases from J, leaving 12 bases between. This CDR3 region has 15 residues. Germline V gene lookup returns CDR1 MNHEY and CDR2 SVGEGT. The CDR3 DNA reads as TGTGCCAGCAGTTCCCAATCGGCCATGAACACTGAAGCTTTCTTT. Amino acids: CASSSQSAMNTEAFF.

The sample holds many counts of this clonotype. The chain carries TRBV10-3 and TRBJ2-3, with 10 bases aligning to TRBD2. This CDR3 is 18 amino acids long. With V trimmed by 0 bases and J by 3 bases, 9 bases remained unmatched. Germline loops: CDR1 ENHRY, CDR2 SYGVKD. The CDR3 DNA follows: TGTGCCATCAGTGAGTCGCTTGCTAGCGGGAGTGCGACAGATACGCAGTATTTT. Its protein product is CAISESLASGSATDTQYF.

This clonotype was seen only a few times. The V and J genes are TRBV7-3 and TRBJ2-7; no definite D call. Germline CDR1 SGHTA, CDR2 FQGTGA. V was pared by 4 bases and J by 3 bases, with 10 bases between. The CDR3 has 13 amino acids. CDR3 in amino acids: CASSSRAGYEQYF. The CDR3 DNA sequence: TGTGCCAGCAGCTCTCGGGCAGGCTACGAGCAGTACTTC.

This clonotype was detected a few times. The chain recombines TRBV28 with TRBJ1-4, with D possibly being TRBD1 (6 bases). Germline CDR1 is MDHEN and CDR2 is SYDVKM. CDR3 length: 15 residues. V lost 4 bases and J 8 bases, leaving 17 bases between the germline ends. The CDR3 sequence is CASSSTTGFNEKLFF. The DNA of the CDR3 is TGTGCCAGCAGTTCCACAACAGGGTTCAACGAAAAACTGTTTTTT.

This clonotype appeared many times. J is TRBJ2-2 and V is TRBV4-2; 10 bases are a match to TRBD2. The germline V gene has CDR1 LGHNA and CDR2 YNFKEQ. Trimming cost V 2 bases and J 3 bases; bases outside gene matches: 12. The CDR3 extends over 19 amino acids. DNA for the CDR3: TGTGCCAGCAGCCAATCAGACTCTAGCGGGAGTCTTGACACCGGGGAGCTGTTTTTT. Protein: CASSQSDSSGSLDTGELFF.

This clonotype has at least ten counts. This chain links TRBV19 with TRBJ2-1; 11 bases are shared with TRBD2. CDR3 length: 13 residues. Germline V gene data show CDR1 as LNHDA and CDR2 as SQIVND (reference sequence). V lost 10 bases and J lost 4; bases outside the gene matches: 3. In nucleotides, the CDR3 is TGTGCCACAGGACTAGCGGGTTACAATGAGCAGTTCTTC. Its translation is CATGLAGYNEQFF.

Of note for this clonotype: It may be a read error: a sequence one base away is much more abundant. The rearrangement uses TRBV12-3 or TRBV12-4 and TRBJ1-4; TRBD1 is a possible D gene (6 bases). Trimming pared 8 bases from V and 1 base from J, leaving 17 bases between. This CDR3 contains 16 residues. CDR3 in amino acids: CASAIGARGTNEKLFF. The CDR3 DNA reads as TGTGCCAGCGCCATTGGGGCCAGGGGAACTAATGAAAAACTGTTTTTT.

The chain joins TRBV7-3 to TRBJ2-3, with unresolved D. V was trimmed by 2 bases and J by 4 bases, leaving 7 bases between them. Germline lookup yields CDR1 SGHTA and CDR2 FQGTGA. The length of the CDR3 is 13 residues. The CDR3 DNA sequence: TGTGCCAGCAGCTTACTTTTCCCAGATACGCAGTATTTT. Translating it yields CASSLLFPDTQYF.

This clonotype was seen more than once but under ten times. This chain connects TRBV7-2 to TRBJ1-1; 7 bases line up with TRBD1. This CDR3 comprises 13 residues. The V gene's germline CDR1 is SGHTA and CDR2 FQGNSA. V dropped 11 bases and J dropped 7; count of bases not matched to a gene: 13. CDR3 sequence reads: CAGRTGRQGEAFF. CDR3 in DNA: TGTGCCGGGAGAACCGGACGACAGGGTGAAGCTTTCTTT.

The genes are TRBV4-3 and TRBJ1-6; tentatively, D is TRBD1 (5 bases). The ends were cut back, 3 bases at V and 8 bases at J, with 14 bases in the middle. The CDR3 runs to 15 residues. Looked up from germline, CDR1 is LGHNA and CDR2 is YSLEER. CDR3 coding DNA: TGCGCCAGCAGCCACGCCGACTCGGGGGATTCACCCCTCCACTTT. This encodes CASSHADSGDSPLHF.

This clonotype showed up many times. The chain carries TRBV7-8 and TRBJ2-1; no definite D call. The germline V gene encodes CDR1 SGHVS and CDR2 FQNEAQ. The V end was cut by 2 bases, the J end by 6 bases, with 17 bases between. The CDR3 sequence is 16 residues long. The CDR3, as DNA: TGTGCCAGCAGCTTACGGGCCGGTTGGGATATCAATGAGCAGTTCTTC. Residues: CASSLRAGWDINEQFF.

A few counts support this clonotype. V gene TRBV27 combines with J gene TRBJ2-7, with TRBD2 matching over 7 bases. With 4 bases clipped from V and 0 bases from J, the junction kept 6 bases outside the gene matches. The V gene's germline CDR1 is MNHEY and CDR2 SMNVEV (reference sequence). The CDR3 is made up of 15 amino acids. DNA of the CDR3: TGTGCCAGCAGTTGGGGAGGGGACGCCTCCTACGAGCAGTACTTC. Residues: CASSWGGDASYEQYF.

This clonotype was counted only a few times. V gene TRBV19 combines with J gene TRBJ2-5; D call uncertain. Germline CDR1 reads LNHDA; CDR2 reads SQIVND (reference sequence). The CDR3 runs to 15 residues. The V gene lost 0 bases and the J gene lost 3 bases, with 11 bases spanning the gap. The CDR3 loop is CASSIDLLSEETQYF. In DNA form, the CDR3 reads TGTGCCAGTAGTATAGATCTTTTGTCAGAAGAGACCCAGTACTTC.

This clonotype was seen at least ten times. The chain uses TRBV6-2 or TRBV6-3 and TRBJ2-1; 9 bases line up with TRBD2. The CDR3 is made up of 14 amino acids. Trimming removed 10 bases from V and 4 bases from J; junction bases left unmatched: 8. Germline CDR1 reads MNHEY; CDR2 reads SVGEGT. The CDR3 nucleotides read TGTGCCATCCATTTAGCGGGGGAGTACAATGAGCAGTTCTTC. It encodes CAIHLAGEYNEQFF.

This clonotype came up many times. The J gene is TRBJ1-2, the V gene TRBV7-2; 8 bases fit TRBD1. Losses at the gene ends were 1 base for V and 5 bases for J; bases not matched to a gene: 3. This CDR3 is 14 amino acids long. CDR1 and CDR2 from the germline V gene are SGHTA and FQGNSA. The CDR3 DNA sequence: TGTGCCAGCAGCTTAGAAGGGACAGGTTATGGCTACACCTTC. Protein sequence: CASSLEGTGYGYTF.

The chain is built from TRBV19 and TRBJ1-1, with D perhaps matching TRBD1 (6 bases). The germline gives CDR1 LNHDA, CDR2 SQIVND (reference sequence). Trimming removed 6 bases from V and 4 bases from J, with 15 bases in between. This CDR3 has 14 amino acids. The CDR3 sequence: CASSTGSWATEAFF. The CDR3 nucleotides are TGTGCCAGTAGCACAGGGTCGTGGGCCACTGAAGCTTTCTTT.

This clonotype was seen at least ten times. The genes are TRBV6-5 and TRBJ2-7; D not certain. CDR1 is MNHEY, CDR2 SVGAGI, per germline. The V end lost 0 bases, the J end lost 6 bases, and 12 bases lay between the germline ends. This CDR3 region has 14 residues. The CDR3 coding sequence is TGTGCCAGCAGTTACTCGAAGGGTTTGGTCGAGCAGTACTTC. It translates to CASSYSKGLVEQYF.

This clonotype was counted at least ten times. One end of the junction fails to match germline, which may point to a read error. The rearrangement joins TRBV7-3 to TRBJ2-3; D is unclear. The CDR3 runs to 13 residues. Germline CDR1 and CDR2: SGHTA and FQGTGA. The CDR3, as DNA: TGTGCCAGCAGCTCCGGACCCCTGCCCCCGTTGCATTTT. It encodes CASSSGPLPPLHF.

In its sample, this clonotype was seen a few times. The gene calls are TRBV5-1 and TRBJ2-7, with 14 nucleotides matching TRBD2. The CDR3 is 18 amino acids. With V trimmed by 4 bases and J by 11 bases, 20 bases remained unmatched. Germline V lookup: CDR1 SGHRS, CDR2 YFSETQ. The DNA of the CDR3 is TGCGCCAGCAGCGTGGAGGCAGGGGGTACGACTAGCGGGAGGGCCAAGTACTTC. Amino acids: CASSVEAGGTTSGRAKYF.